The 17 T cell receptor beta chains given below trace back to one sample, sequenced in a study of T cell repertoires in cytomegalovirus infection. Antigens of these TCRs are unknown. TCRdb reprocessed the reads via MiXCR and lists one record per CDR3 protein. This sample yields tens of thousands of distinct CDR3 sequences, of which over 15% are seen a single time; less than 30% belongs to the top ten. Sample: CD8+ T cells from cultured PBMCs, taken from culture after CMV antigen stimulation. These receptors originate from a human donor in good health (CMV status not recorded). Some clones in this sample may be carry-over from other donors' samples.

The V and J genes are TRBV7-3 and TRBJ2-2; 8 bases map to TRBD2. Germline assignment: CDR1 SGHTA and CDR2 FQGTGA. The V segment lost 2 bases and the J segment 4 bases; nucleotides outside the gene matches: 3. CDR3 length: 15 amino acids. In DNA form, the CDR3 reads TGTGCCAGCAGCTTATCGGGGGGGGGCACCGGGGAGCTGTTTTTT. As protein: CASSLSGGGTGELFF.

V and J are TRBV25-1 and TRBJ2-2; no clear D. This CDR3 has 13 amino acids. CDR1 and CDR2 (germline): MGHDK, SYGVNS. V lost 5 bases and J lost 5, with 9 bases in between. The CDR3 nucleotides are TGTGCCAGCAGTCCCGCATATACCGGGGAGCTGTTTTTT. The encoded protein is CASSPAYTGELFF.

V is TRBV7-2 and J is TRBJ2-7, with 9 nucleotides matching TRBD1. Germline CDR1 and CDR2: SGHTA and FQGNSA. The CDR3 runs to 14 residues. Losses at the gene ends were 1 base for V and 6 bases for J; bases not matched to a gene: 4. The CDR3 reads CASSLGGQGSEQYF. The DNA of the CDR3 is TGTGCCAGCAGCTTAGGAGGACAGGGGAGCGAGCAGTACTTC.

This clonotype was observed at least ten times. CDR3 nucleotide sequence: TGTGCCAGCAGCCCTGCGAACGGCCACACAGATACGCAGTATTTT. It yields the protein CASSPANGHTDTQYF. The chain joins TRBV11-1 to TRBJ2-3; D gene uncertain. Trimming removed 5 bases at V and 2 bases at J, with 14 bases between. The CDR3 contains 15 residues. Germline V gene data show CDR1 as SGHAT and CDR2 as FQDESV (reference sequence).

The chain couples TRBV7-8 to TRBJ2-5; 14 positions agree with TRBD2. V gave up 3 bases and J gave up 9 bases; unmatched junction bases: 21. The CDR3 runs to 20 residues. CDR1 is SGHVS, CDR2 FQNEAQ, per germline. CDR3 region: CASSLAGLAGAQTRRWAQYF. DNA of the CDR3: TGTGCCAGCAGCTTGGCGGGACTAGCGGGGGCACAAACCCGACGGTGGGCCCAGTACTTC. The full variable domain, rest sourced from reference TRBV7-8 and TRBJ2-5, is GAGVSQSPRYKVAKRGQDVALRCDPISGHVSLFWYQQALGQGPEFLTYFQNEAQLDKSGLPSDRFFAERPEGSVSTLKIQRTQQEDSAVYLCASSLAGLAGAQTRRWAQYFGPGTRLLVL.

Only a few counts were recorded for this clonotype. The chain carries TRBV7-9 and TRBJ2-7; no reliable D call. This CDR3 comprises 13 residues. Trimming shortened V by 2 bases and J by 3 bases, and 8 bases separated the two germline ends. Per germline, CDR1 SEHNR and CDR2 FQNEAQ (reference sequence). This CDR3 is CASSLKDGYEQYF. The CDR3 coding sequence is TGTGCCAGCAGCTTAAAAGACGGCTACGAGCAGTACTTC.

This clonotype was recorded at least ten times. The rearrangement uses TRBV6-2 or TRBV6-3 and TRBJ2-7; D is unclear. Trimming left V 8 bases short and J 0 bases short, with 5 bases between. The CDR3 is made up of 11 amino acids. The germline gives CDR1 MNHEY, CDR2 SVGEGT. The CDR3 bases are TGTGCCAGCTCACCCTCCTACGAGCAGTACTTC. The encoded protein is CASSPSYEQYF.

There are many counts of this clonotype. The rearrangement links TRBV7-8 to TRBJ1-6; D not certain. V was clipped by 5 bases and J by 8 bases, with 16 bases between them. Germline V gene sequence: CDR1 SGHVS, CDR2 FQNEAQ. This CDR3 is 15 amino acids long. CDR3 in DNA: TGTGCCAGCAGCCCCCGGGCACCTTTTTATTCACCCCTCCACTTT. This translates into CASSPRAPFYSPLHF.

The chain recombines TRBV6-2 or TRBV6-3 with TRBJ2-7; D may correspond to TRBD1 or TRBD2 (5 bases each). The CDR3 consists of 15 residues. CDR1 is MNHEY and CDR2 is SVGEGT in the germline V gene. The ends were cut back, 8 bases at V and 5 bases at J, with 22 bases in the middle. For the CDR3, the DNA is TGTGCCAGCGGGTATGGGGACCGGCCGCTAGACGAGCAGTACTTC. It yields the protein CASGYGDRPLDEQYF.

The rearrangement links TRBV6-1 to TRBJ2-1, with D perhaps being TRBD1 or TRBD2 (5 bases each). Germline-derived CDR1 and CDR2 are MNHNS and SASEGT. The CDR3 extends over 13 amino acids. V lost 10 bases to trimming and J lost 3 bases, with 13 bases between them. In DNA, the CDR3 is TGTGCCACCTCCGAGGGGTACTACAATGAGCAGTTCTTC. It translates to CATSEGYYNEQFF.

CDR3 sequence reads: CASSITSNEQFF. The CDR3 nucleotides read TGTGCCAGCAGCATAACTAGCAATGAGCAGTTCTTC. The chain is built from TRBV7-9 and TRBJ2-1; D may be TRBD2 (5 bases). Germline-derived CDR1 and CDR2 are SEHNR and FQNEAQ (reference sequence). The V and J ends lost 5 bases and 6 bases respectively, with 8 bases between them. The CDR3 spans 12 residues.

This clonotype was counted a few times. The rearrangement links TRBV10-3 to TRBJ2-5; 7 nucleotides align to TRBD2. The CDR3 runs 15 residues. Germline V CDR1 and CDR2: ENHRY, SYGVKD. Unmatched junction bases numbered 8, after V lost 6 bases and J lost 1 base. The CDR3 DNA is TGTGCCATCAGGTCCGAGGCTAGCGGCCAAGAGACCCAGTACTTC. This sequence encodes CAIRSEASGQETQYF.

The rearrangement links TRBV4-1 to TRBJ1-1; TRBD1 might be the D (6 bases). Trimming left V 2 bases short and J 5 bases short, with 24 bases between. The CDR3 consists of 18 residues. Looked up from germline, CDR1 is MGHRA and CDR2 is YSYEKL. This chain's CDR3 is CASSQSSTGAYLGTEAFF. Here the CDR3 DNA reads TGCGCCAGCAGCCAAAGTTCGACAGGTGCTTACCTGGGGACTGAAGCTTTCTTT.

The chain joins TRBV4-1 to TRBJ1-2, with 11 bases aligning to TRBD1. This CDR3 is built from 16 residues. Germline CDR1 MGHRA, CDR2 YSYEKL. J gave up 1 base and V 1 base, and 2 bases lay outside the gene matches. CDR3 bases: TGCGCCAGCAGCCAAGGGGGACAGGGGGATAACTATGGCTACACCTTC. Encoded protein: CASSQGGQGDNYGYTF.

This clonotype turned up a few times. V gene TRBV6-1 combines with J gene TRBJ2-7, with TRBD1 matching over 11 bases. This CDR3 has 17 amino acids. The V and J ends lost 0 bases and 1 base, in that order; junction bases with no gene match: 5. Germline CDR1 and CDR2: MNHNS and SASEGT. CDR3 in DNA: TGTGCCAGCAGTGAAGCTTTGGGGACAGGGGGATCCTACGAGCAGTACTTC. This gives the protein CASSEALGTGGSYEQYF.

This chain links TRBV29-1 with TRBJ1-1; 8 bases are shared with TRBD1. Germline lookup yields CDR1 SQVTM and CDR2 ANQGSEA. This CDR3 has 15 amino acids. With V trimmed by 5 bases and J by 6 bases, 14 bases remained unmatched. CDR3 bases: TGCAGCGTTTCTAAACTGGACAGGGTATCTCCTGAAGCTTTCTTT. Translated, it gives CSVSKLDRVSPEAFF.

This clonotype was seen more than once but under ten times. V and J are TRBV29-1 and TRBJ1-2; no clear D gene. The CDR3 totals 15 residues. V was trimmed by 3 bases and J by 4 bases, leaving 18 bases between them. CDR1 and CDR2 from the germline V gene are SQVTM and ANQGSEA. The CDR3 loop is CSVDRPGKASYGYTF. The CDR3, as DNA: TGCAGCGTTGACCGGCCAGGAAAGGCTTCCTATGGCTACACCTTC.